This T cell receptor (beta chain) is from a study of blood T cell repertoires in COVID-19. Between the trimmed V and J ends, which lost 0 bases and 1 base, there was a span of 6 bases. This CDR3 is built from 14 residues. CDR1 and CDR2 from the germline V gene are MNHNS and SASEGT. Clones were read by immunoSEQ multiplex PCR, and TCRdb kept only the in-frame ones, dropping some. In the table there are around 250,000 clones, 70% to 90% of which are singletons. This clone was observed once. This rearrangement joins TRBV6-1 to TRBJ1-1; D remains unclear. This sequence was found in a woman aged 45-65 years with acute COVID-19. The sample was PBMCs or T cells enriched from blood (not recorded which). The CDR3 region is CASSEAGRNTEAFF. As DNA, the CDR3 is TGTGCCAGCAGTGAAGCCGGGAGGAACACTGAAGCTTTCTTT.